This T cell receptor (beta chain) was recorded in a study of cytomegalovirus exposure and HLA in healthy donors. In the PCR, 60 Vbeta and 13 Jbeta primers were used. Produced via immunoSEQ multiplex PCR; TCRdb's table is partial and in-frame only. The sample holds approximately 71,000 clones, 72% seen once. Study-wide results and caveats: The authors judged a highly shared variant cluster likely a sequencing artifact. In vitro experiments confirmed that three CMV-associated chains were specific for CMV antigens.

V gave up 2 bases and J gave up 0 bases; unmatched junction bases: 6. The germline CDR1 and CDR2 sequences are SNHLY and FYNNEI. This CDR3 has 17 amino acids. On this clone: Its antigen is as yet unknown.

What was sequenced was PBMCs. This chain connects TRBV2 to TRBJ2-1; TRBD2 matches at 8 bases. The TCR was taken from a woman aged 40 to 49 in good health and CMV-seropositive. As DNA, the CDR3 is TGTGCCAGCAGTGAATACGGCGGGGGGTCCTCCTACAATGAGCAGTTCTTC. This encodes CASSEYGGGSSYNEQFF.